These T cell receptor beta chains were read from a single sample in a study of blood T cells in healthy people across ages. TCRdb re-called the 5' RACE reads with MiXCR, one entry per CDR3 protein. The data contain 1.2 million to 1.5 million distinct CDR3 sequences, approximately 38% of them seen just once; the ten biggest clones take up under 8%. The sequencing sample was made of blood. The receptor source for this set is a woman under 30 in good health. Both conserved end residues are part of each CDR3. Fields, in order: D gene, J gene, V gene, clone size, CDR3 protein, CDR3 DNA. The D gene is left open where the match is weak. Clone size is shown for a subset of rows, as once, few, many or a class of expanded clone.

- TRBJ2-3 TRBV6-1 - CASSEAATRGDTQYF TGTGCCAGCAGTGAAGCCGCAACGAGAGGAGATACGCAGTATTTT
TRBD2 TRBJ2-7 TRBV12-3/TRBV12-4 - CASRMDAAGAYEQYF TGTGCCAGCAGGATGGACGCCGCGGGGGCCTACGAGCAGTACTTC
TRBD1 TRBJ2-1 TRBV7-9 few CASSLTLGGHNEQFF TGTGCCAGCAGCCTGACCTTAGGGGGCCACAATGAGCAGTTCTTC
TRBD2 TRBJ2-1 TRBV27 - CASSLRLAVGNEQFF TGTGCCAGCAGCCTCCGACTAGCGGTAGGCAATGAGCAGTTCTTC
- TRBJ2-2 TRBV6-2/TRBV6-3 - CASSLRGASGGELFF TGTGCCAGCAGTCTGAGGGGGGCCTCAGGCGGGGAGCTGTTTTTT
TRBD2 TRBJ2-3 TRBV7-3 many CASSLRGTSSLTDTQYF TGTGCCAGCAGCTTAAGGGGGACTAGTTCTTTAACAGATACGCAGTATTTT
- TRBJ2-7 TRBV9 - CASSVGGDPYEQYF TGTGCCAGCAGCGTAGGAGGGGATCCCTACGAGCAGTACTTC
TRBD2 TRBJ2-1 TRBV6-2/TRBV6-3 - CASSRPGLADYNEQFF TGTGCCAGCAGCCGACCGGGACTAGCGGATTACAATGAGCAGTTCTTC
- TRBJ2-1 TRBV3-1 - CASSPWDANEQFF TGTGCCAGCAGCCCGTGGGACGCAAATGAGCAGTTCTTC
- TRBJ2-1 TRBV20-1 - CSARDLSSEIESSYNEQFF TGCAGTGCTAGAGATTTATCTAGCGAGATAGAGAGCTCCTACAATGAGCAGTTCTTC
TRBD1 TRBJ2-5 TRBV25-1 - CASSAGTVSYKETQYF TGTGCCAGCAGCGCCGGGACAGTATCGTATAAAGAGACCCAGTACTTC
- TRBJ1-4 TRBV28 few CASSLPLTEKLFF TGTGCCAGCAGTTTACCACTCACGGAAAAACTGTTTTTT
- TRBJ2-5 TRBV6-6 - CASTIGQSWEQYF TGTGCCAGCACCATAGGACAGTCCTGGGAGCAGTACTTC
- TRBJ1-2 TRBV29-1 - CSVSPGIANYGYTF TGCAGCGTCTCCCCAGGGATAGCTAACTATGGCTACACCTTC
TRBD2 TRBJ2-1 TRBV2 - CAAQMGAGPGYEQFF TGTGCTGCTCAGATGGGAGCGGGACCTGGGTATGAGCAGTTCTTC
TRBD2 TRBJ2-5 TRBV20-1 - CSARDPVGRALETQYF TGCAGTGCTAGAGATCCCGTGGGGAGGGCCTTGGAGACCCAGTACTTC
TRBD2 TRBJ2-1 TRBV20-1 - CSAGLAGAGSSNEQFF TGCAGTGCTGGACTAGCGGGAGCGGGGTCTTCCAATGAGCAGTTCTTC
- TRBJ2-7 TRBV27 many CASSSPYEQYF TGTGCCAGCAGCTCCCCCTACGAGCAGTACTTC
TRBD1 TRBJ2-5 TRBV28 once CASSFQLTGGAGTQYF TGTGCCAGCAGTTTTCAACTGACAGGGGGCGCGGGGACCCAGTACTTC
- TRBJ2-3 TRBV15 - CATSISRVGTDTQYF TGTGCCACCAGCATCTCGCGAGTGGGGACAGATACGCAGTATTTT
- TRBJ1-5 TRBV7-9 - CASSLDGGGDQPQHF TGTGCCAGCAGCTTAGATGGCGGGGGAGATCAGCCCCAGCATTTT
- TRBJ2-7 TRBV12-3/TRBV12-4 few CASSSVVYEQYF TGTGCCAGCAGTTCCGTAGTCTACGAGCAGTACTTC
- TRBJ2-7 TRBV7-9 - CASSHQLEEYEQYF TGTGCCAGCAGCCACCAACTGGAAGAGTACGAGCAGTACTTC
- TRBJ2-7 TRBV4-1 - CASSQDEERYYYEQYF TGCGCCAGCAGCCAAGATGAGGAACGGTACTACTACGAGCAGTACTTC
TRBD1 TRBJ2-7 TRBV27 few CASSINRGEQYF TGTGCCAGCAGTATAAACAGGGGCGAGCAGTACTTC
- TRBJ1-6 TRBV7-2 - CASSLSGHDNSPLHF TGTGCCAGCAGCTTATCGGGGCACGATAATTCACCCCTCCACTTT
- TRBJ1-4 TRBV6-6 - CASSYTREGDEKLFF TGTGCCAGCAGTTACACCCGGGAAGGGGATGAAAAACTGTTTTTT
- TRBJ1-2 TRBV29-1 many CSVETGNGYGYTF TGCAGCGTTGAGACGGGGAATGGCTATGGCTACACCTTC
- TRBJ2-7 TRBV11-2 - CASSGRLGVEQYF TGTGCCAGCAGCGGCAGACTAGGGGTCGAGCAGTACTTC
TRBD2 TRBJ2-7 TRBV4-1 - CASSPVAGASYEQYF TGCGCCAGCAGCCCAGTAGCGGGGGCCTCCTACGAGCAGTACTTC
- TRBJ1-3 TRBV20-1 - CSGVGGSGNTIYF TGCAGTGGGGTTGGGGGCTCTGGAAACACCATATATTTT
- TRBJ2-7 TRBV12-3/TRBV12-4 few CASRPGTLYNEQYF TGTGCCAGCAGGCCCGGGACTCTCTACAATGAGCAGTACTTC
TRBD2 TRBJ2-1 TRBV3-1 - CASSRREWDDEQFF TGTGCCAGCAGCCGGCGGGAGTGGGACGATGAGCAGTTCTTC
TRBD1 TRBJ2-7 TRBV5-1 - CASSFKTGTYEQYF TGCGCCAGCAGCTTCAAGACAGGGACCTACGAGCAGTACTTC
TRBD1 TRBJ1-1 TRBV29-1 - CSATAGGFNTEAFF TGCAGCGCCACCGCAGGGGGCTTCAACACTGAAGCTTTCTTT
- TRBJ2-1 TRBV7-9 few CASSLEGTVEQFF TGTGCCAGCAGCTTAGAAGGGACTGTTGAGCAGTTCTTC
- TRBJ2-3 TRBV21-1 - CASSNRGPGTQYF TGTGCCAGCAGCAACCGAGGCCCGGGTACGCAGTATTTT
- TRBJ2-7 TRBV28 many CASSLGSRTGSYEQYF TGTGCCAGCAGCCTAGGCAGTCGGACTGGCTCCTACGAGCAGTACTTC
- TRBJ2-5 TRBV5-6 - CASSSTDKGGKQYF TGTGCCAGCAGCTCGACCGATAAGGGGGGAAAGCAGTACTTC
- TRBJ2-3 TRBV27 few CASRGGSPDTQYF TGTGCCAGCAGAGGGGGGTCCCCAGATACGCAGTATTTT
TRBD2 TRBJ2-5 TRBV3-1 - CASSQELADRQETQYF TGTGCCAGCAGCCAAGAACTAGCGGACCGCCAAGAGACCCAGTACTTC
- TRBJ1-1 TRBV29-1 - CSVGGLQGTEAFF TGCAGCGTTGGCGGGCTACAGGGCACTGAAGCTTTCTTT
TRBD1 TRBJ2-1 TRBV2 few CASTRDRGDEQFF TGTGCCAGCACTCGGGACAGGGGTGATGAGCAGTTCTTC
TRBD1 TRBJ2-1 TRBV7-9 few CASSDRGQSSYNEQFF TGTGCCAGCAGCGACAGGGGCCAGAGCTCCTACAATGAGCAGTTCTTC
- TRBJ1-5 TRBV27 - CASSTRRESNQPQHF TGTGCCAGCAGCACACGGAGGGAAAGCAATCAGCCCCAGCATTTT
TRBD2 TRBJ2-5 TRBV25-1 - CASSPTGTTTETQYF TGTGCCAGCAGTCCTACCGGGACTACAACAGAGACCCAGTACTTC
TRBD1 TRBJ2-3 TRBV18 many CASFTDQGAGTQYF TGTGCCAGCTTCACCGATCAGGGGGCTGGAACGCAGTATTTT
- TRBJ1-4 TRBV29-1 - CSVSSDGARRNEKLFF TGCAGCGTTTCGAGCGATGGGGCAAGGCGAAATGAAAAACTGTTTTTT
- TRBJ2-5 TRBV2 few CASSDPPGETQYF TGTGCCAGCAGTGATCCCCCCGGAGAGACCCAGTACTTC
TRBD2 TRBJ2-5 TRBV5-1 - CASYTSGGYCNEQYF TGCGCCAGCTATACTAGCGGGGGATACTGCAATGAGCAGTACTTC
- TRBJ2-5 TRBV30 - CAWNRLQETQYF TGTGCCTGGAATCGGTTGCAAGAGACCCAGTACTTC
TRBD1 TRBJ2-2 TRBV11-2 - CASSLFGTGGEFF TGTGCCAGCAGCCTATTTGGGACAGGGGGCGAGTTTTTT
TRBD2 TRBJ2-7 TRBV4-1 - CASSQEPSGTNEQYF TGCGCCAGCAGCCAAGAGCCTAGCGGGACAAACGAGCAGTACTTC
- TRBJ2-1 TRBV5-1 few CASSSSGGGGRYNEQFF TGCGCCAGCAGCTCCTCCGGGGGAGGGGGACGGTACAATGAGCAGTTCTTC
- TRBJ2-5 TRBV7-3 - CASSSKLVGETETQYF TGTGCCAGCAGCTCCAAACTAGTGGGGGAAACAGAGACCCAGTACTTC
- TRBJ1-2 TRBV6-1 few CASSETVADPYGYTF TGTGCCAGCAGTGAAACAGTCGCAGACCCCTATGGCTACACCTTC
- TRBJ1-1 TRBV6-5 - CASSYSTGCAAFF TGTGCCAGCAGTTACTCCACAGGGTGCGCAGCTTTCTTT
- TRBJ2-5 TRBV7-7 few CASSFSGGAQETQYF TGTGCTAGCAGCTTCTCCGGCGGGGCACAAGAGACCCAGTACTTC
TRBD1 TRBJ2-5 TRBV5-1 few CASSLQDRVVETQYF TGCGCCAGCAGCCTACAGGACAGGGTTGTAGAGACCCAGTACTTC